One sample yielded the 13 T cell receptor beta chains listed below, sequenced in a study of cytomegalovirus exposure and HLA in healthy donors. The PCR was carried out with 60 Vbeta primers and 13 Jbeta primers. TCRdb's copy holds only in-frame clones and misses some; the assay was immunoSEQ multiplex PCR. The repertoire holds some 180,000 clones, with 82% as singletons. The sample consisted of PBMCs. These receptors were obtained from a man aged 40-49 years in good health and CMV-seronegative.

V gene TRBV27 combines with J gene TRBJ2-7, with 9 bases that match TRBD1. Germline V gene sequence: CDR1 MNHEY, CDR2 SMNVEV (reference sequence). The junction had 11 bases not matched to a gene; V was cut back by 4 bases and J by 4 bases. There are 16 residues in the CDR3. For the CDR3, the DNA is TGTGCCAGCAGTTCCCCCCGGGGACAGGGACGGTACGAGCAGTACTTC. Its translation: CASSSPRGQGRYEQYF.

The chain couples TRBV30 to TRBJ2-5; D gene uncertain. The J call is doubtful: the DNA matches TRBJ2-7 better. Germline assignment: CDR1 GTSNPN and CDR2 SVGIG (reference sequence). This CDR3 is built from 12 residues. Written as DNA, the CDR3 is TGTGCCTGGAGTGTCCCAACCTACGAGCAGTACTTC. Translation gives CAWSVPTYEQYF.

The chain recombines TRBV20-1 with TRBJ1-2; no clear D. V shed 5 bases and J shed 7 bases, with 11 bases lying between them. CDR1 is DFQATT, CDR2 SNEGSKA, per germline (reference sequence). CDR3 size: 11 residues. The CDR3 protein is CSAPRFTGYTF. For the CDR3, the DNA is TGCAGTGCTCCCAGGTTTACTGGCTACACCTTC.

The chain employs TRBV27 and TRBJ1-1; tentative D call: TRBD1 (6 bases). V was trimmed by 0 bases and J by 4 bases, leaving 9 bases between them. Germline assignment: CDR1 MNHEY and CDR2 SMNVEV (reference sequence). The CDR3 contains 14 residues. The CDR3 spells CASSLSGGGTEAFF. The CDR3, as DNA: TGTGCCAGCAGTTTATCGGGAGGGGGCACTGAAGCTTTCTTT.

The rearrangement links TRBV5-1 to TRBJ2-7; perhaps TRBD1 as D (5 bases). Germline values: CDR1 SGHRS, CDR2 YFSETQ. The CDR3 length is 15 residues. The ends were cut back, 2 bases at V and 2 bases at J, with 14 bases in the middle. This chain's CDR3 is CASSFSQVTAYEQYF. The DNA of the CDR3 is TGCGCCAGCAGCTTTTCACAGGTGACTGCCTACGAGCAGTACTTC.

The rearrangement uses TRBV4-3 and TRBJ2-2; perhaps TRBD2 as D (5 bases). The germline V and J ends were trimmed by 0 bases and 2 bases, with 19 bases remaining between them. The CDR3 sequence is 19 residues long. CDR1 and CDR2 from the germline V gene are LGHNA and YSLEER. CDR3 residues: CASSQEVGVLGLNTGELFF. The CDR3 DNA reads TGCGCCAGCAGCCAAGAAGTCGGAGTACTAGGATTAAACACCGGGGAGCTGTTTTTT.

The V call is TRBV7-9, the J call TRBJ2-5, with a tentative D call TRBD2 (6 bases). The CDR3 runs 18 residues. Trimming removed 1 base from V and 4 bases from J, with 22 bases in between. Germline CDR1 SEHNR, CDR2 FQNEAQ (reference sequence). CDR3 nucleotide sequence: TGTGCCAGCAGCTTAGGACGAATGGGACTTTCCCCTGGAGAGACCCAGTACTTC. Translating it yields CASSLGRMGLSPGETQYF.

The gene calls are TRBV30 and TRBJ1-2; D perhaps matches TRBD1 (6 bases). The CDR3 is 13 residues long. Per germline, CDR1 GTSNPN and CDR2 SVGIG (reference sequence). Trimming took 2 bases from V and 5 from J, leaving 12 bases between them. This chain's CDR3 is CAWSLTQGYGYTF. Written as DNA, the CDR3 is TGTGCCTGGAGTTTAACGCAGGGGTATGGCTACACCTTC.

This clone showed up just a few times. The chain has TRBV6-4 and TRBJ1-5; TRBD1 agrees at 7 bases. The V segment lost 6 bases and the J segment 3 bases; nucleotides outside the gene matches: 5. Germline V CDR1 and CDR2: MRHNA, SNTAGT. The CDR3 has 14 amino acids. This CDR3 is CASRAGQFNQPQHF. DNA of the CDR3: TGTGCCAGCAGGGCGGGACAGTTCAATCAGCCCCAGCATTTT.

The CDR3 loop reads CASSDLLALHF. CDR3 nucleotides: TGTGCCAGCAGTGATCTCCTTGCCCTCCACTTT. The chain combines TRBV6-1 with TRBJ1-6; D is unclear. This CDR3 is built from 11 residues. CDR1 and CDR2 (germline): MNHNS, SASEGT. Trimming removed 3 bases from V and 14 bases from J, with 8 bases in between.

On this clone itself: Other DNA variants within this sample encode the same CDR3. The chain combines TRBV5-1 with TRBJ2-7; 7 bases map to TRBD1. CDR1 and CDR2 from the germline V gene are SGHRS and YFSETQ. The CDR3 is made up of 14 amino acids. The ends lost 4 bases at V and 2 bases at J; junction bases unmatched: 6. The CDR3 protein is CASSLGTAAYEQYF. As DNA, the CDR3 is TGCGCCAGCAGCCTAGGGACAGCGGCCTACGAGCAGTACTTC.

V is TRBV6-1 and J is TRBJ2-4; TRBD1 matches 10 bases. The CDR3 is 14 amino acids. CDR1 is MNHNS and CDR2 is SASEGT in the germline V gene. Losses at the gene ends were 8 bases for V and 3 bases for J; bases not matched to a gene: 4. In nucleotides, the CDR3 is TGTGCCAGCCTCGGGACAGGGGTCAAAAACATTCAGTACTTC. It translates to CASLGTGVKNIQYF.

The V call is TRBV19, the J call TRBJ1-2; 8 bases align to TRBD1. The length of the CDR3 is 15 residues. V lost 6 bases, J lost 7 bases, and 13 bases stayed unmatched. CDR1 LNHDA and CDR2 SQIVND come from the germline V gene (reference sequence). As DNA, the CDR3 is TGTGCCAGTAGCGACCCCGGACAGGGAGTTGGTGGCTACACCTTC. This gives the protein CASSDPGQGVGGYTF.